The T cell receptor beta chain described here comes from a study of T cell responses to AZD1222 COVID-19 vaccine (dated by TCRdb to about 2021). Regarding the research as a whole: AZD1222 recipients given second doses at about 4 weeks or at about 12 weeks were pooled, since spike-specific TCR depth and breadth were not found to differ between the two schedules. A total of under 250 trial participants underwent TCR sequencing, of whom 200 to 220 had received two doses of AZD1222 and approximately 25 had received two doses of the MenACWY control vaccine. Trial participants were enrolled by age into 18-55, 56-69 and 70-plus year subgroups, with 148, 28 and 57 TCR-sequenced participants respectively.

To note about this clone: Which antigen it targets is not known. The input lacks base qualities; no much larger clone sits a single base away.

The time point label, as the study defines it: baseline before first vaccination. Vaccinee samples came from UK trials COV001 and COV002, including a single-blind randomized controlled phase 2/3 trial of AZD1222 (ChAdOx1 nCoV-19) in healthy adults. For TCRbeta chain sequencing, PBMC samples were collected from trial participants at day 0 and at day 28 after the second dose. The CDR3 regions of human TCRbeta chains were analyzed by immunosequencing. As for the original processing: Repertoire TCRs were matched against a reference library of SARS-CoV-2-specific TCRs generated with the MIRA antigen-specificity platform. Breadth meant the fraction of unique TCRs that were SARS-CoV-2-associated, whereas depth meant the fraction of total T cells that were SARS-CoV-2-associated. Using the MIRA data, each spike-specific TCR was assigned both to the spike region to which the TCR was reactive and to a CD4 or CD8 class. Log10-transformed breadth and depth values were compared by one-way ANOVA with Sidak's multiple comparisons tests. TCRdb took this table from immuneACCESS and kept in-frame rearrangements with V and J called. Such tables lack part of the clones; where checked against another copy, unresolved V genes explain under half of the gap, and the rest is unexplained. V and J calls and clone size follow that table, whereas D and trimming were derived from the DNA. This sample has 95,000 to 150,000 clones in its table, and 75% to 90% of those were observed once. Over 8% of the sample rests with the top ten.

The CDR3 covers 14 residues, taking in both the cysteine and the phenylalanine. CDR3 DNA only is kept here, 42 bases in frame from base 1. Taken from the germline V gene, the CDR1 and CDR2 loops are MDHEN and SYDVKM. The V end gives up 4 bases and the J end 0 bases, leaving 3 bases in the junction not matched to a gene. Broader findings and caveats from the paper: The 56-69-year group was small, and its depth increase did not reach significance, likely because of low power. Conclusions about previously exposed vaccinees were limited because only a handful of AZD1222 recipients were SARS-CoV-2 seropositive at baseline. A significant rise in spike-specific TCR breadth and depth was observed after two AZD1222 doses relative to day 0 and relative to MenACWY recipients. Epitopes outside the regions mutated in the B.1.351 and B.1.1.7 variants were reportedly recognized by nearly half of the unique spike-specific TCRs. Most participants were white British and females outnumbered males, and the authors suggested that clonal diversity may have been underestimated. Vaccine-associated CD4 TCRs spanned the whole spike protein, with dominant responses in regions 160-218 and 743-854. No day 14 peak-response samples were available, so repertoires were characterized only after the peak T cell response.

This specimen was peripheral blood, taken on day 0 of AZD1222 vaccination. The chain is encoded by TRBV28 joined to TRBJ2-7, with 7 central nucleotides matching TRBD1. This TCR was sampled from an adult in good health. The bases are TGTGCCAGCAGTTCCGGGACAGCCTCCTACGAGCAGTACTTC. It is translated as CASSSGTASYEQYF.